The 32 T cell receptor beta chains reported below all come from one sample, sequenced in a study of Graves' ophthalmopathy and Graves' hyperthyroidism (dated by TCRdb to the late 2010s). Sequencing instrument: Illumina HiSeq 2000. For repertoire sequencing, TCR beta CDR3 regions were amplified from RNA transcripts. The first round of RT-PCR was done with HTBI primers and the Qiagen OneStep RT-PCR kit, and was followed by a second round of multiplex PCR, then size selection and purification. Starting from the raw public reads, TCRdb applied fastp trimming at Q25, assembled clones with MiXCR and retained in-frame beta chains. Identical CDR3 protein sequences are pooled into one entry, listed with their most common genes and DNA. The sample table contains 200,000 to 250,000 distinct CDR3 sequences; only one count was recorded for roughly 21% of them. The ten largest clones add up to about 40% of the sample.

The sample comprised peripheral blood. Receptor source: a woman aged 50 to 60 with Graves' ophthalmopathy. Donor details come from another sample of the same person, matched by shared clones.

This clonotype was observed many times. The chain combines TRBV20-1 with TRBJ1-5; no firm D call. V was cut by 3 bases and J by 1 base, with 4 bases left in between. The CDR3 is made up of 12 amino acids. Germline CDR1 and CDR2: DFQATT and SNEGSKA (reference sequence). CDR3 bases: TGCAGTGCTAGGATGAGCAATCAGCCCCAGCATTTT. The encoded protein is CSARMSNQPQHF.

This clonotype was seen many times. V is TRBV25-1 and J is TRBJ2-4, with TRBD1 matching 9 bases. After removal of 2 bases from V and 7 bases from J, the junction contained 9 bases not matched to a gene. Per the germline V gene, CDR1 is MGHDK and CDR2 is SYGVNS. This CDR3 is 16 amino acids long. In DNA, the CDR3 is TGTGCCAGCAGTGAAGCAACCAGACAGGGGGTGAACATTCAGTACTTC. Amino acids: CASSEATRQGVNIQYF.

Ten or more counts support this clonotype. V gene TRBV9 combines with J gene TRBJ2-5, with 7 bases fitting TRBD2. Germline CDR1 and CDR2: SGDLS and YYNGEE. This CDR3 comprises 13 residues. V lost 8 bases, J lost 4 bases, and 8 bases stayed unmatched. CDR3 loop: CASSSGAGETQYF. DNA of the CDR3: TGTGCCAGTTCAAGCGGGGCCGGAGAGACCCAGTACTTC.

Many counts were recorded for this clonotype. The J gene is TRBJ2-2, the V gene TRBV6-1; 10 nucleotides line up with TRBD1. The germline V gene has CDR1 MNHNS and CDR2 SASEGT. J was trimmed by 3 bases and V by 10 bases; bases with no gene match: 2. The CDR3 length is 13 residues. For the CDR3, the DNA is TGTGCCATGGGACAGGGGTACACCGGGGAGCTGTTTTTT. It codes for CAMGQGYTGELFF.

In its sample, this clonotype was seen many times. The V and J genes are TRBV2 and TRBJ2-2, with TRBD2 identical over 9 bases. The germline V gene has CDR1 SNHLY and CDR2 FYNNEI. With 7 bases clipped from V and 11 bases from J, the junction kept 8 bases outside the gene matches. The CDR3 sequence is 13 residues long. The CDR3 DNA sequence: TGTGCCAGCACCATGGGACTAGCTGACGAGCTGTTTTTT. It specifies CASTMGLADELFF.

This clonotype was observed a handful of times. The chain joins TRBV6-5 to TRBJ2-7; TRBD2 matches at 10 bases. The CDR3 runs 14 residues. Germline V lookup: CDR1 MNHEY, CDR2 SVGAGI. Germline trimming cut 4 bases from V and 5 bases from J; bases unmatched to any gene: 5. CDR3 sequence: CASSFLAGAHEQYF. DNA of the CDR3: TGTGCCAGCAGTTTCCTAGCGGGAGCCCACGAGCAGTACTTC.

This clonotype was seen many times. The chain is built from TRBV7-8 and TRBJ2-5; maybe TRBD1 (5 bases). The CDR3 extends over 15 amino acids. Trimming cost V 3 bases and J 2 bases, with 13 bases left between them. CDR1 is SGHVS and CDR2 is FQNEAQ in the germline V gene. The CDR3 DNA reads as TGTGCCAGCAGCTTCGTCCTAGGGGTTCAAGAGACCCAGTACTTC. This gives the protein CASSFVLGVQETQYF.

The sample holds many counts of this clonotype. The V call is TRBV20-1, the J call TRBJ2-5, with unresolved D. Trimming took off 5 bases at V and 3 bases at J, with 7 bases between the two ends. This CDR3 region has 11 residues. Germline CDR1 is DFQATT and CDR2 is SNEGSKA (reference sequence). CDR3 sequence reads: CSAGGKETQYF. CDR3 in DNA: TGCAGTGCTGGTGGCAAAGAGACCCAGTACTTC.

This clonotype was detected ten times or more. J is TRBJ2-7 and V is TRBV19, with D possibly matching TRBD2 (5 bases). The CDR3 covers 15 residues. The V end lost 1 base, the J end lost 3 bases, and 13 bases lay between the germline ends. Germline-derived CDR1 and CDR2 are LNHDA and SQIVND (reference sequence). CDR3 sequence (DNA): TGTGCCAGTAGTATAGGACTACCCACCTTCTACGAGCAGTACTTC. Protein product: CASSIGLPTFYEQYF.

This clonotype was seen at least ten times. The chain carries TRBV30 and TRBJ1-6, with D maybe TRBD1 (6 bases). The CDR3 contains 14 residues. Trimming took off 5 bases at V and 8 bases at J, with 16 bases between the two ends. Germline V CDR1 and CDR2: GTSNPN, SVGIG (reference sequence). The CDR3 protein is CAWWPVPGDSPLHF. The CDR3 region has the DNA TGTGCCTGGTGGCCCGTTCCAGGGGATTCACCCCTCCACTTT.

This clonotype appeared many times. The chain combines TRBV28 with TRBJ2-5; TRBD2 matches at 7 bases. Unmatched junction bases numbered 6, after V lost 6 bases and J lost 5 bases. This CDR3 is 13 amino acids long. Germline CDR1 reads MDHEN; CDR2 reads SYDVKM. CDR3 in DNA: TGTGCCAGCAGGCCGGGGGGTCGGGAGACCCAGTACTTC. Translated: CASRPGGRETQYF. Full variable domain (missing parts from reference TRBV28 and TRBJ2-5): DVKVTQSSRYLVKRTGEKVFLECVQDMDHENMFWYRQDPGLGLRLIYFSYDVKMKEKGDIPEGYSVSREKKERFSLILESASTNQTSMYLCASRPGGRETQYFGPGTRLLVL.

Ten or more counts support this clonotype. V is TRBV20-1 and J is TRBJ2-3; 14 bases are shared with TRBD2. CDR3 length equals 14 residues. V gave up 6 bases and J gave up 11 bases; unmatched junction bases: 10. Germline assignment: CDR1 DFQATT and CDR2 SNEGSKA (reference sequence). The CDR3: CSAGGLAGAGGQYF. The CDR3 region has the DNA TGCAGTGCGGGGGGACTAGCGGGAGCGGGGGGGCAGTATTTT.

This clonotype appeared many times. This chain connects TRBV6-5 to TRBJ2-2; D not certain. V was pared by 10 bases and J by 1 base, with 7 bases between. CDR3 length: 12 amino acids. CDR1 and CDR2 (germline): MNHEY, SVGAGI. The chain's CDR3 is CATQGNTGELFF. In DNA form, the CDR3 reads TGTGCCACTCAAGGGAACACCGGGGAGCTGTTTTTT.

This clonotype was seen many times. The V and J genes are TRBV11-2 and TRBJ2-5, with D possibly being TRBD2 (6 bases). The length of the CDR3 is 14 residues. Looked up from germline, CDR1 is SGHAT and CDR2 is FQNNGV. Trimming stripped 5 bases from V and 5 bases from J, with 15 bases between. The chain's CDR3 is CASSATGGGETQYF. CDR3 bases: TGTGCCAGCAGCGCTACAGGAGGAGGGGAGACCCAGTACTTC.

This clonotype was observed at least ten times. DNA for the CDR3: TGTGCCAGTAGTACCAAACAGGTTGGGGCTGAAGCTTTCTTT. It is translated as CASSTKQVGAEAFF. The chain uses TRBV19 and TRBJ1-1, with D tentatively TRBD1 (5 bases). The CDR3 covers 14 residues. V was pared by 4 bases and J by 6 bases, with 15 bases between. CDR1 is LNHDA and CDR2 is SQIVND in the germline V gene (reference sequence). The variable domain in full, completed from reference TRBV19 and TRBJ1-1, reads DGGITQSPKYLFRKEGQNVTLSCEQNLNHDAMYWYRQDPGQGLRLIYYSQIVNDFQKGDIAEGYSVSREKKESFPLTVTSAQKNPTAFYLCASSTKQVGAEAFFGQGTRLTVV.

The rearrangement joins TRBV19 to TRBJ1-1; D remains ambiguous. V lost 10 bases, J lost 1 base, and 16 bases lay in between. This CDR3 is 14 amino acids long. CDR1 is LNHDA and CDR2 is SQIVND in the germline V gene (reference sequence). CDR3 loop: CATGGRDPNTEAFF. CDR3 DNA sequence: TGTGCCACCGGAGGAAGGGATCCGAACACTGAAGCTTTCTTT.

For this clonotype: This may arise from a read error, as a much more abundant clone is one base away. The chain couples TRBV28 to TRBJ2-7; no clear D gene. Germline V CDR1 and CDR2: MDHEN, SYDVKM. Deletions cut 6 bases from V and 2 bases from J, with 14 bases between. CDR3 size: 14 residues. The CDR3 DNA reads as TGTGCCAGCAGCCCGGCACCGAACACCTACGAGCAGTACTTC. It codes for CASSPAPNTYEQYF.

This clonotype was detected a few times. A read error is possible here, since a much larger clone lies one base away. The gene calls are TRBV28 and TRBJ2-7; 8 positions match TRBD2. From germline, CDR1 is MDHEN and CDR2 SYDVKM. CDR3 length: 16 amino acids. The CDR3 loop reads CASSFTGREVSYGQYF. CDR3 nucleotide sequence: TGTGCCAGCAGTTTTACAGGGCGGGAGGTCTCCTACGGGCAGTACTTC.

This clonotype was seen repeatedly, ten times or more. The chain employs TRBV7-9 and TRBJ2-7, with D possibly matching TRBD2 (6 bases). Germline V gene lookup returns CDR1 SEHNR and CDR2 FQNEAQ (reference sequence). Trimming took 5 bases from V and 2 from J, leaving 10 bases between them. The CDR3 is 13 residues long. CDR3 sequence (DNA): TGTGCCAGCAGCGCTAGCGACGCCTACGAGCAGTACTTC. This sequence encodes CASSASDAYEQYF. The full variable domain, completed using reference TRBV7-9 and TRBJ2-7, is DTGVSQNPRHKITKRGQNVTFRCDPISEHNRLYWYRQTLGQGPEFLTYFQNEAQLEKSRLLSDRFSAERPKGSFSTLEIQRTEQGDSAMYLCASSASDAYEQYFGPGTRLTVT.

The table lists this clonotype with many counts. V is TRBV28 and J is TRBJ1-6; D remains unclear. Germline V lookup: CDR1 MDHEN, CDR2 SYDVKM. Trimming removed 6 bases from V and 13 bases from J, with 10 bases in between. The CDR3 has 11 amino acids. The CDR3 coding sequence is TGTGCCAGCAGCTCAACAAGGCCCCTCCACTTT. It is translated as CASSSTRPLHF.

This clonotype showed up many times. CDR3 coding DNA: TGTGCCAGCAGTCCGCGGACTAGCACGGAGACCCAGTACTTC. Translated: CASSPRTSTETQYF. V is TRBV12-3 or TRBV12-4 and J is TRBJ2-5; 8 bases fit TRBD2. Losses at the gene ends were 5 bases for V and 5 bases for J; bases not matched to a gene: 7. This CDR3 is built from 14 residues.

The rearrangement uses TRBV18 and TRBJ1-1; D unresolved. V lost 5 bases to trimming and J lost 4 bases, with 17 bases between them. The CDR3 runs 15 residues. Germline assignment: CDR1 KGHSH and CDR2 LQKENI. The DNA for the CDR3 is TGTGCCAGCTCAACACGGCCGGCCGAGGGCACTGAAGCTTTCTTT. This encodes CASSTRPAEGTEAFF.

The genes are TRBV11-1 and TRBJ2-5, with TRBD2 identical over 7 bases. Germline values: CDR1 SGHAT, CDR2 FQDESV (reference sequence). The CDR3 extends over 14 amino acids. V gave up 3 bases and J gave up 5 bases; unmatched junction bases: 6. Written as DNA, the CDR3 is TGTGCCAGCAGCTTCGGCGGGAGCGGGGAGACCCAGTACTTC. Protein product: CASSFGGSGETQYF.

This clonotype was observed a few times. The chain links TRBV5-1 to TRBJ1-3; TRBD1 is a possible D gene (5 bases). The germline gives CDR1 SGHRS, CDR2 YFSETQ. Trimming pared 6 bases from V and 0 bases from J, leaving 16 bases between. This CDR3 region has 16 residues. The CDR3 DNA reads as TGCGCCAGCAAACGGGACTCCGCATCCTCTGGAAACACCATATATTTT. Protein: CASKRDSASSGNTIYF.

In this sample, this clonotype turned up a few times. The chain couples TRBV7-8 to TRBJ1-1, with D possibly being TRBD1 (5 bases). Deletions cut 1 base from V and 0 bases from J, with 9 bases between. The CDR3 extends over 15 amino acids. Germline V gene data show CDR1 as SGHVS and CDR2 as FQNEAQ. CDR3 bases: TGTGCCAGCAGCTTAGTTCCAGGGATGAACACTGAAGCTTTCTTT. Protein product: CASSLVPGMNTEAFF.

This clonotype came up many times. The CDR3 DNA reads TGTGCCAGCAGCTTAGCGGAACGACGAACATTGTACCAAGAGACCCAGTACTTC. Translated, it gives CASSLAERRTLYQETQYF. The chain couples TRBV7-2 to TRBJ2-5; D ambiguous. The germline V and J ends were trimmed by 0 bases and 0 bases, with 17 bases remaining between them. Germline CDR1 SGHTA, CDR2 FQGNSA. The length of the CDR3 is 18 residues.

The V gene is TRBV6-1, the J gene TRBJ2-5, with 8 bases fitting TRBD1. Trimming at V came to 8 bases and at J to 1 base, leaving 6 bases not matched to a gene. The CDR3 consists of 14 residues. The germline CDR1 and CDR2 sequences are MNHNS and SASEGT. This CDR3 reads CASHRDRTQETQYF. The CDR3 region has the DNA TGTGCCAGCCATAGGGACAGGACCCAAGAGACCCAGTACTTC.

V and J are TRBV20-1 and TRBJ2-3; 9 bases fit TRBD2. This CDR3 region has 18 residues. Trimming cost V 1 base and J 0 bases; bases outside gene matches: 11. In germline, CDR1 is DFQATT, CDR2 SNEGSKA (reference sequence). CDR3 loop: CSARVLTSGKTSTDTQYF. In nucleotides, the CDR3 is TGCAGTGCTAGAGTTTTGACTAGCGGAAAGACTAGCACAGATACGCAGTATTTT.

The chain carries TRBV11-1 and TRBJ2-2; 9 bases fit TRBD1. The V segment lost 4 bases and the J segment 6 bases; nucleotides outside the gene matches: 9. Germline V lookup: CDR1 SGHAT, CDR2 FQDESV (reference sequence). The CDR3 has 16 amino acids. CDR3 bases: TGTGCCAGCAGCTCTATCGGGGACAGGGTCTCCGGGGAGCTGTTTTTT. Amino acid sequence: CASSSIGDRVSGELFF.

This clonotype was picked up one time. The DNA for the CDR3 is TGTGCCTGGAGGATACAGGGGAGCTCTGGAAACACCATATATTTT. This gives the protein CAWRIQGSSGNTIYF. This chain uses TRBV30 with TRBJ1-3; 7 nucleotides agree with TRBD1. From germline, CDR1 is GTSNPN and CDR2 SVGIG (reference sequence). The ends lost 3 bases at V and 0 bases at J; junction bases unmatched: 5. There are 15 residues in the CDR3.

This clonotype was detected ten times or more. The CDR3 region has the DNA TGTGCCAGCAGCTTCCGTAGGGGGCGGTGGGACTACGAGCAGTACTTC. Amino acid sequence: CASSFRRGRWDYEQYF. The V call is TRBV11-2, the J call TRBJ2-7; 7 bases match TRBD1. The V gene's germline CDR1 is SGHAT and CDR2 FQNNGV. CDR3 size: 16 residues. The J segment lost 3 bases and the V segment lost 3 bases, leaving 11 bases of the junction unmatched.

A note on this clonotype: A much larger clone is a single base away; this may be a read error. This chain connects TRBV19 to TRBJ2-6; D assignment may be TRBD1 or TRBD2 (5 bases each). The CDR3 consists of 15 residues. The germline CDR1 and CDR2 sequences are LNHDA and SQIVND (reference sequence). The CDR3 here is CASSIPSSGANALTF. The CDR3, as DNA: TGTGCCAGTAGTATTCCTAGCTCTGGGGCCAACGCCCTGACTTTC. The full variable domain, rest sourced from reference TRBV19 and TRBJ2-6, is DGGITQSPKYLFRKEGQNVTLSCEQNLNHDAMYWYRQDPGQGLRLIYYSQIVNDFQKGDIAEGYSVSREKKESFPLTVTSAQKNPTAFYLCASSIPSSGANALTFGAGSRLTVL.